The next 20 T cell receptor beta chains were all read from a single sample in a study of blood T cell repertoires in COVID-19. Produced via immunoSEQ multiplex PCR; TCRdb's table is partial and in-frame only. Among about 220,000 clones listed, 84% were seen once. Sequencing used PBMCs or T cells enriched from blood (not recorded which). These TCRs come from a woman aged 35 to 49 who had recovered from COVID-19.

This clone appeared many times. The chain is built from TRBV6-5 and TRBJ1-2; 10 nucleotides agree with TRBD1. The trim removed 2 bases at V and 6 bases at J, leaving 3 bases unmatched. Germline V lookup: CDR1 MNHEY, CDR2 SVGAGI. The CDR3 spans 14 residues. The CDR3 bases are TGTGCCAGCAGTTACGATGGACAGGGGGATGGCTACACCTTC. Translation gives CASSYDGQGDGYTF.

This clone turned up a few times. This chain connects TRBV2 to TRBJ1-3, with D hard to call. V dropped 3 bases and J dropped 3 bases, with 12 bases sitting between them. Germline V CDR1 and CDR2: SNHLY, FYNNEI. CDR3 length equals 15 residues. CDR3 in DNA: TGTGCCAGCAGTGATACGAGGGCTGGTGGAAACACCATATATTTT. This codes for CASSDTRAGGNTIYF.

The chain combines TRBV11-3 with TRBJ2-3, with TRBD1 identical over 8 bases. Germline V gene lookup returns CDR1 SGHNT and CDR2 YENEEA. CDR3 length equals 15 residues. Losses at the gene ends were 2 bases for V and 0 bases for J; bases not matched to a gene: 1. CDR3 sequence (DNA): TGTGCCAGCAGCTTAACAGGGGGTAGCACAGATACGCAGTATTTT. This sequence encodes CASSLTGGSTDTQYF.

This clone was picked up many times. V and J are TRBV7-9 and TRBJ1-2; D is unresolved. The V end lost 2 bases, the J end lost 0 bases, and 13 bases lay between the germline ends. The CDR3 spans 16 residues. Germline assignment: CDR1 SEHNR and CDR2 FQNEAQ (reference sequence). Here the CDR3 reads CASSLPGTLANYGYTF. In DNA, the CDR3 is TGTGCCAGCAGCTTACCAGGCACCTTAGCTAACTATGGCTACACCTTC.

The chain employs TRBV2 and TRBJ1-2; TRBD1 matches 10 bases. The J segment lost 4 bases and the V segment lost 3 bases, leaving 5 bases of the junction unmatched. This CDR3 is built from 15 residues. Germline values: CDR1 SNHLY, CDR2 FYNNEI. CDR3 loop: CASSDARTGGYGYTF. CDR3 coding DNA: TGTGCCAGCAGTGATGCCAGGACAGGGGGCTATGGCTACACCTTC. The full variable domain, rest sourced from reference TRBV2 and TRBJ1-2, is EPEVTQTPSHQVTQMGQEVILRCVPISNHLYFYWYRQILGQKVEFLVSFYNNEISEKSEIFDDQFSVERPDGSNFTLKIRSTKLEDSAMYFCASSDARTGGYGYTFGSGTRLTVV.

This chain connects TRBV28 to TRBJ1-5, with 7 bases that match TRBD1. CDR1 and CDR2 (germline): MDHEN, SYDVKM. Unmatched junction bases numbered 6, after V lost 7 bases and J lost 0 bases. CDR3 length equals 15 residues. DNA of the CDR3: TGTGCCAGCAAGAACAGGGGTTTTAGCAATCAGCCCCAGCATTTT. Protein: CASKNRGFSNQPQHF.

The chain has TRBV24-1 and TRBJ1-3; 8 nucleotides agree with TRBD1. V lost 7 bases and J lost 2; bases outside the gene matches: 6. The germline CDR1 and CDR2 sequences are KGHDR and SFDVKD. This CDR3 is 15 amino acids long. CDR3: CATSVQGGTGNTIYF. As DNA, the CDR3 is TGTGCCACCAGCGTACAGGGGGGGACTGGAAACACCATATATTTT.

The V call is TRBV19, the J call TRBJ1-2; D is unresolved. Germline V gene sequence: CDR1 LNHDA, CDR2 SQIVND (reference sequence). The CDR3 is made up of 12 amino acids. V was shortened by 1 base and J by 7 bases, with 7 bases between the two germline ends. CDR3 amino acids: CASSIGEAGYTF. Written as DNA, the CDR3 is TGTGCCAGTAGTATAGGGGAGGCTGGCTACACCTTC.

The V call is TRBV27, the J call TRBJ2-5; 8 bases match TRBD1. Per the germline V gene, CDR1 is MNHEY and CDR2 is SMNVEV (reference sequence). The CDR3 sequence is 15 residues long. Unmatched junction bases numbered 9, after V lost 6 bases and J lost 3 bases. CDR3 coding DNA: TGTGCCAGCAGGAGGGACAGGCTCATGGAAGAGACCCAGTACTTC. Its protein is CASRRDRLMEETQYF.

This chain joins TRBV5-1 and TRBJ2-5; possible D gene TRBD1, 6 bases. The germline V gene has CDR1 SGHRS and CDR2 YFSETQ. This CDR3 comprises 16 residues. V lost 3 bases and J 2 bases, leaving 17 bases between the germline ends. CDR3: CASSSRPRTAQETQYF. Written as DNA, the CDR3 is TGCGCCAGCAGCTCGCGACCTAGGACAGCACAAGAGACCCAGTACTTC.

This clone came up a few times. V and J are TRBV5-6 and TRBJ2-1, with D possibly matching TRBD2 (5 bases). There are 11 residues in the CDR3. In germline, CDR1 is SGHDT, CDR2 YYEEEE. V lost 5 bases to trimming and J lost 8 bases, with 8 bases between them. In DNA, the CDR3 is TGTGCCAGCAGGACCGGGGATGAGCAGTTCTTC. Its translation: CASRTGDEQFF.

The chain joins TRBV12-5 to TRBJ2-5; 8 nucleotides align to TRBD1. V lost 4 bases, J lost 1 base, and 5 bases stayed unmatched. Germline V gene lookup returns CDR1 LGHNT and CDR2 FRNRAP. This CDR3 is 15 amino acids long. The CDR3 DNA is TGTGCTAGTGGTTCGAGACAGGGGATCCAAGAGACCCAGTACTTC. Amino acids: CASGSRQGIQETQYF.

V and J are TRBV7-2 and TRBJ2-3; tentative D call: TRBD1 (6 bases). Trimming left V 5 bases short and J 5 bases short, with 14 bases between. Germline V gives CDR1 SGHTA, CDR2 FQGNSA. The CDR3 loop spans 14 amino acids. CDR3 sequence reads: CASSIMGAIDTQYF. The CDR3 coding sequence is TGTGCCAGCAGCATTATGGGGGCGATAGATACGCAGTATTTT.

The rearrangement uses TRBV9 and TRBJ2-5, with 9 bases matching TRBD2. V lost 0 bases to trimming and J lost 6 bases; unmatched junction nucleotides: 6. CDR1 is SGDLS and CDR2 is YYNGEE in the germline V gene. This CDR3 has 15 residues. The CDR3 loop is CASSVEGGRAKTQYF. The CDR3 nucleotides are TGTGCCAGCAGCGTAGAAGGCGGGAGGGCCAAGACCCAGTACTTC.

The V gene is TRBV5-1, the J gene TRBJ2-2, with D unresolved. The CDR3 runs 14 residues. V was clipped by 4 bases and J by 0 bases, with 7 bases between them. The germline V gene has CDR1 SGHRS and CDR2 YFSETQ. The CDR3: CASSPVSNTGELFF. DNA for the CDR3: TGCGCCAGCAGCCCCGTTTCGAACACCGGGGAGCTGTTTTTT.

In this sample, this clone turned up a few times. The J gene is TRBJ2-1, the V gene TRBV11-3, with 9 nucleotides matching TRBD2. The CDR3 is 14 amino acids. Losses at the gene ends were 3 bases for V and 5 bases for J; bases not matched to a gene: 2. Germline CDR1 reads SGHNT; CDR2 reads YENEEA. CDR3 nucleotides: TGTGCCAGCAGCTTGCGCGGGGGGGACAATGAGCAGTTCTTC. It codes for CASSLRGGDNEQFF.

V is TRBV7-6 and J is TRBJ2-3, with 13 positions matching TRBD2. V dropped 4 bases and J dropped 2; count of bases not matched to a gene: 15. From germline, CDR1 is SGHVS and CDR2 FNYEAQ. The CDR3 runs to 20 residues. As DNA, the CDR3 is TGTGCCAGCAGCTCCAGGGGAGGGACTAGCGGGACCATCTTCACAGATACGCAGTATTTT. It codes for CASSSRGGTSGTIFTDTQYF.

The genes are TRBV5-1 and TRBJ2-7; 9 bases agree with TRBD1. From germline, CDR1 is SGHRS and CDR2 YFSETQ. The junction had 7 bases not matched to a gene; V was cut back by 3 bases and J by 3 bases. This CDR3 comprises 15 residues. CDR3 amino acids: CASSSSGTGYYEQYF. The CDR3 DNA reads as TGCGCCAGCAGCTCTTCCGGGACAGGGTACTACGAGCAGTACTTC.

The chain couples TRBV10-3 to TRBJ2-2; 9 nucleotides line up with TRBD2. The CDR3 loop spans 14 amino acids. Germline-derived CDR1 and CDR2 are ENHRY and SYGVKD. With V trimmed by 11 bases and J by 3 bases, 7 bases remained unmatched. CDR3 nucleotides: TGTGCCTCAAGCGGGGGGCGCGACACCGGGGAGCTGTTTTTT. Amino acids: CASSGGRDTGELFF.

This clone has only a few counts. The rearrangement uses TRBV7-8 and TRBJ2-7; no reliable D call. The germline V and J ends were trimmed by 5 bases and 9 bases, with 20 bases remaining between them. Germline-derived CDR1 and CDR2 are SGHVS and FQNEAQ. The CDR3 loop spans 14 amino acids. CDR3 sequence: CASSPAASAYRQYV. The CDR3 DNA reads TGTGCCAGCAGCCCCGCGGCCTCCGCCTATCGGCAGTACGTC.